This T cell receptor (beta chain) was sequenced in a study of response to subunit inactivated influenza vaccine. This clonotype was seen more than once but under ten times. The antigen remains undetermined. Study-wide findings and caveats: Authors suggested seasonal influenza vaccinations each recruit few new T cells.

TCRdb processed the RT-PCR reads anew with MiXCR; each CDR3 protein has one entry. Here the sample spans 500,000 to 650,000 distinct CDR3 sequences, 7.6% being singletons. Specimen: PBMCs from blood, collected 23 to 25 months after vaccination. The sequence was obtained from a man in his fifties or sixties who received an inactivated influenza vaccine.

The CDR3 region is CSAPNRLAVSTDTQYF. The CDR3 nucleotides read TGCAGTGCTCCAAACAGACTAGCGGTTAGCACAGATACGCAGTATTTT. The rearrangement joins TRBV20-1 to TRBJ2-3; 9 bases match TRBD2. The junction had 9 bases not matched to a gene; V was cut back by 5 bases and J by 0 bases. The CDR3 loop spans 16 amino acids. Germline CDR1 DFQATT, CDR2 SNEGSKA (reference sequence).